This record looks at one TCR beta chain sequence and its context. What it binds is not known. This sample was included in a study of cytomegalovirus exposure and HLA in healthy donors. Study-level findings and limits: V- and J-gene trimming of TCR beta was linked (in a later analysis) to a missense DCLRE1C variant. HLA alleles were associated with 18,000 or so TCR beta sequences in a later analysis at 0.05 false discovery rate. Most observed TCR sequences were rare, whereas some public TCRs were detected in many donors. Earlier analysis yielded a pattern in which most TCR beta V segments were productive about 90% or about 30% of the time.

Germline CDR1 is MNHNS and CDR2 is SASEGT. This CDR3 is built from 14 residues. Trimming left V 3 bases short and J 7 bases short, with 15 bases between. The PCR had 60 Vbeta and 13 Jbeta primers. Method: immunoSEQ multiplex PCR; TCRdb's copy keeps in-frame clones and lacks some. There are about 150,000 clones in the sample; over 70% occur only once, and approximately 1.2% lies in the top ten. This chain joins TRBV6-1 and TRBJ1-2; a possible D gene is TRBD1 (5 bases). This TCR came from a man aged 45-60 years in good health and CMV-seropositive. The material sequenced was PBMCs. The CDR3 is CASSDIVRGGGYTF. CDR3 nucleotides: TGTGCCAGCAGTGACATCGTACGGGGGGGTGGCTACACCTTC.